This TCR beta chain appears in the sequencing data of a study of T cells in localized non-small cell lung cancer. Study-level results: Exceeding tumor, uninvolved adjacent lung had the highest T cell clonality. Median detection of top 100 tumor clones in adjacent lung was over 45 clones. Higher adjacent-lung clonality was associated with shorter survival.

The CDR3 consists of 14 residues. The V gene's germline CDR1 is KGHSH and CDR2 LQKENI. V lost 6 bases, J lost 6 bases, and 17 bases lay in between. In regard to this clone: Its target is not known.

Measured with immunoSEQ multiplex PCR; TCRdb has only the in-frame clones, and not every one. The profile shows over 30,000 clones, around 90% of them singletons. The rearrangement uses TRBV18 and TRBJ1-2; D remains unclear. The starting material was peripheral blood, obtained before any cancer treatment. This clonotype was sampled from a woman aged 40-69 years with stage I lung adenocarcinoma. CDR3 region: CASSTETGIHGYTF. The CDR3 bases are TGTGCCAGCTCCACCGAGACGGGTATCCATGGCTACACCTTC.